This entry is about one T cell receptor beta chain. The antigen is unknown. Here immunoSEQ multiplex PCR was the method, and the copy in TCRdb shows in-frame clones only, minus some. The sample records under 6,000 clones, 95% to 98% being singletons. Peripheral blood came from healthy roughly 16-60 month-old surgical children and healthy nonsmoking adults. About 19,000 to 110,000 naive CD8+ T cells were sorted per sample. CDR1 is SGHDT, CDR2 YYEEEE, per germline. Unmatched junction bases numbered 6, after V lost 0 bases and J lost 3 bases. The CDR3 is made up of 15 amino acids. This sample is drawn from a study of naive CD8 T cells in extremely preterm neonates. About the study: Abstract and methods disagree on adult ages: 25-50 versus 20-50 years. Broader study findings: Preterm infants showed shorter CDR3s, fewer N additions and less trimming than older groups.

The sample was naive CD8+ T cells from blood. The source is a human donor in good health. The chain uses TRBV5-6 and TRBJ2-7; 7 bases match TRBD2. CDR3 in DNA: TGTGCCAGCAGCTTGGAGCCTAGCGGACTCTACGAGCAGTACTTC. It is translated as CASSLEPSGLYEQYF. Variable domain in full (rest from reference TRBV5-6 and TRBJ2-7): DAGVTQSPTHLIKTRGQQVTLRCSPKSGHDTVSWYQQALGQGPQFIFQYYEEEERQRGNFPDRFSGHQFPNYSSELNVNALLLGDSALYLCASSLEPSGLYEQYFGPGTRLTVT.